This T cell receptor (beta chain) was sequenced during a study of blood T cells in healthy people across ages. This clonotype showed up just a few times. The CDR3 is made up of 15 amino acids. Germline CDR1 reads DFQATT; CDR2 reads SNEGSKA (reference sequence). Germline trimming cut 6 bases from V and 8 bases from J; bases unmatched to any gene: 13. A sample-barcoded 5' primer and a J-beta primer mix were used in a second PCR of roughly 7 to 11 cycles. TCRdb re-called the 5' RACE reads through MiXCR, storing one row per CDR3 protein. The sample records about 830,000 distinct CDR3 sequences, roughly 60% being singletons.

The chain joins TRBV20-1 to TRBJ1-4, with 9 bases lining up with TRBD1. What was sequenced was blood. The clonotype comes from a man aged 25-45 years in good health. This chain's CDR3 is CSAHPGDRAMEKLFF. CDR3 DNA: TGCAGTGCGCACCCGGGGGACAGGGCGATGGAAAAACTGTTTTTT.